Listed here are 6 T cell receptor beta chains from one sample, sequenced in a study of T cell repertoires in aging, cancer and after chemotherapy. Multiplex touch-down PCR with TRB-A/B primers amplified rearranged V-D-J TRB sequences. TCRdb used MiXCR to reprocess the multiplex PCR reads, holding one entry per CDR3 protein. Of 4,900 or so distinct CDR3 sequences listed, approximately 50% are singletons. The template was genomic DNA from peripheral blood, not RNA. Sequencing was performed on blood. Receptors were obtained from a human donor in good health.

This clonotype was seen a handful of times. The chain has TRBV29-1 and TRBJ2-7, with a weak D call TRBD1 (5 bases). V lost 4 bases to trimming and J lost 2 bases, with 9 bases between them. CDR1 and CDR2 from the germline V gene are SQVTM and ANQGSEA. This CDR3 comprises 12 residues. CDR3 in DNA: TGCAGCGTTGCGACAGCACCCTACGAGCAGTACTTC. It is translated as CSVATAPYEQYF.

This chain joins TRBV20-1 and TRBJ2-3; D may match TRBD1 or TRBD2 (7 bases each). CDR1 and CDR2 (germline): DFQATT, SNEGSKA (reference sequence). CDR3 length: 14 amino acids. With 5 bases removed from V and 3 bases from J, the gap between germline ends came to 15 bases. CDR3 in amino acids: CSAQREGATDTQYF. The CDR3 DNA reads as TGCAGTGCTCAGAGGGAGGGGGCAACAGATACGCAGTATTTT.

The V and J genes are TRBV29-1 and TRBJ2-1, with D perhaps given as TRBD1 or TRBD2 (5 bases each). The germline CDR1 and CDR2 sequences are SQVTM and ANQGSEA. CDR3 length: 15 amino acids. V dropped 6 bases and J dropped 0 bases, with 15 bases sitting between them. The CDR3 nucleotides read TGCAGCGTGGGGCCCGCTAGCATCTCCTACAATGAGCAGTTCTTC. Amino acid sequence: CSVGPASISYNEQFF.

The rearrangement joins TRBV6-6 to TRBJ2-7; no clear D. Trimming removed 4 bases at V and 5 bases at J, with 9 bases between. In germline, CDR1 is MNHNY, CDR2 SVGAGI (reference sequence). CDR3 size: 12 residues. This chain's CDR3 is CASSSSRDEQYF. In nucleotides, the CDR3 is TGTGCCAGCAGTTCGAGTAGGGACGAGCAGTACTTC.

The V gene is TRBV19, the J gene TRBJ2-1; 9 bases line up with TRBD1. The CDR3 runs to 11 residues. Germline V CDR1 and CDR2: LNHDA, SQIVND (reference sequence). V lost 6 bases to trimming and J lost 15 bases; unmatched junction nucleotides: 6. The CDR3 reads CASSEGQGLFF. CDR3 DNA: TGTGCCAGTAGCGAAGGACAGGGGCTGTTCTTC.

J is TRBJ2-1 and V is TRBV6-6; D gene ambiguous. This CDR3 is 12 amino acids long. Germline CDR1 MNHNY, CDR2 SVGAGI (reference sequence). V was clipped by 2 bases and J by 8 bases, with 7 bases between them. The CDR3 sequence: CASSYPPDEQFF. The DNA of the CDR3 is TGTGCCAGCAGTTACCCCCCCGATGAGCAGTTCTTC.